These 13 T cell receptor beta chains were sequenced from one sample in a study of preoperative IRX-2 immunotherapy in early breast cancer. Described treatment: preoperative locoregional IRX-2 cytokine immunotherapy. Only in-frame clones appear in the TCRdb table, and some are missing; sequencing was by immunoSEQ multiplex PCR. The sample records about 5,600 clones, around 61% being singletons. Sequencing used tumor tissue, obtained before IRX-2 immunotherapy. The receptors shown here come from a human donor with breast cancer.

By sample share, this clone is medium-sized. The CDR3 DNA is TGTGCCAGCAGCGATACAGGGGGTCTGCCCCAGCATTTT. This translates into CASSDTGGLPQHF. The rearrangement joins TRBV7-1 to TRBJ1-5, with 8 bases lining up with TRBD1. TRBV7-1 is an open reading frame, and its role is uncertain. V shed 5 bases and J 9 bases; nucleotides not matched to a gene: 6. The CDR3 extends over 13 amino acids.

The chain combines TRBV6-8 with TRBJ1-2, with 7 positions matching TRBD1. This CDR3 region has 13 residues. CDR1 and CDR2 from the germline V gene are MNHGY and SAAAGT. Unmatched junction bases numbered 10, after V lost 8 bases and J lost 7 bases. The CDR3 DNA reads as TGTGCCAGCCAGGGCGTAGGGGGCGTTGGCTACACCTTC. The encoded protein is CASQGVGGVGYTF.

The chain combines TRBV28 with TRBJ2-7; D not resolved. The V gene lost 0 bases and the J gene lost 4 bases, with 4 bases spanning the gap. The CDR3 is 12 amino acids. Germline V CDR1 and CDR2: MDHEN, SYDVKM. The CDR3 nucleotides read TGTGCCAGCAGTTTATGGAAATACGAGCAGTACTTC. It is translated as CASSLWKYEQYF.

This clone has only a few counts. This chain uses TRBV11-3 with TRBJ2-7; D is undetermined. CDR1 and CDR2 from the germline V gene are SGHNT and YENEEA. Trimming took off 3 bases at V and 0 bases at J, with 12 bases between the two ends. CDR3 length: 15 residues. The chain's CDR3 is CASSFGQSPSYEQYF. CDR3 coding DNA: TGTGCCAGCAGCTTCGGGCAGTCCCCCTCCTACGAGCAGTACTTC. Drawing the rest from reference TRBV11-3 and TRBJ2-7, the complete variable domain is EAGVVQSPRYKIIEKKQPVAFWCNPISGHNTLYWYLQNLGQGPELLIRYENEEAVDDSQLPKDRFSAERLKGVDSTLKIQPAELGDSAVYLCASSFGQSPSYEQYFGPGTRLTVT.

This clone was recorded a few times. The chain employs TRBV4-1 and TRBJ2-7, with TRBD1 identical over 8 bases. The CDR3 is 15 residues long. J was trimmed by 1 base and V by 3 bases; bases with no gene match: 5. Germline loops: CDR1 MGHRA, CDR2 YSYEKL. CDR3 nucleotide sequence: TGCGCCAGCAGCCAGGCCGGGACAGGATCCTACGAGCAGTACTTC. Protein: CASSQAGTGSYEQYF.

The chain carries TRBV18 and TRBJ1-3, with TRBD1 matching over 7 bases. CDR3 length: 15 amino acids. Trimming at V came to 2 bases and at J to 0 bases, leaving 1 base not matched to a gene. Germline lookup yields CDR1 KGHSH and CDR2 LQKENI. Here the CDR3 DNA reads TGTGCCAGCTCACCAGGGACAGCCTCTGGAAACACCATATATTTT. This sequence encodes CASSPGTASGNTIYF.

V gene TRBV19 combines with J gene TRBJ2-1, with TRBD2 matching over 9 bases. Germline loops: CDR1 LNHDA, CDR2 SQIVND (reference sequence). The CDR3 spans 16 residues. V lost 6 bases to trimming and J lost 7 bases; unmatched junction nucleotides: 13. This CDR3 reads CASSRGLAKFVNEQFF. The CDR3 region has the DNA TGTGCCAGTAGCCGCGGACTAGCGAAGTTCGTGAATGAGCAGTTCTTC.

The chain combines TRBV30 with TRBJ1-1, with unresolved D. Germline assignment: CDR1 GTSNPN and CDR2 SVGIG (reference sequence). The CDR3 is 15 amino acids. V was pared by 4 bases and J by 4 bases, with 19 bases between. The CDR3 nucleotides are TGTGCCTGGAACCGGCGTGGTAGGCCTCTCACTGAAGCTTTCTTT. Its protein is CAWNRRGRPLTEAFF.

DNA of the CDR3: TGTGCCAGCAGCCAATCTGGCGGGACTAGGGTTTACGAGCAGTACTTC. It specifies CASSQSGGTRVYEQYF. The chain has TRBV16 and TRBJ2-7; TRBD2 aligns across 8 bases. CDR1 and CDR2 from the germline V gene are KGHSY and FQNENV. The V segment lost 0 bases and the J segment 4 bases; nucleotides outside the gene matches: 8. This CDR3 has 16 amino acids.

This chain uses TRBV11-3 with TRBJ1-1; D may be TRBD1 (5 bases). Per germline, CDR1 SGHNT and CDR2 YENEEA. The CDR3 length is 14 residues. Trimming stripped 0 bases from V and 13 bases from J, with 18 bases between. The CDR3 reads CASSLDGFGQVGFF. The CDR3, as DNA: TGTGCCAGCAGCTTAGACGGTTTTGGACAAGTGGGTTTCTTT.

V is TRBV6-8 and J is TRBJ2-1; D ambiguous. Germline CDR1 reads MNHGY; CDR2 reads SAAAGT. Deletions cut 5 bases from V and 1 base from J, with 6 bases between. This CDR3 is 13 amino acids long. The CDR3 reads CASSQPSYNEQFF. The CDR3 bases are TGTGCCAGCAGTCAGCCATCCTACAATGAGCAGTTCTTC.

This clone was detected only a few times. V gene TRBV30 combines with J gene TRBJ1-2; D is unresolved. Germline loops: CDR1 GTSNPN, CDR2 SVGIG (reference sequence). V was pared by 3 bases and J by 7 bases, with 12 bases between. The length of the CDR3 is 12 residues. The CDR3 loop reads CAWSPRGPGYTF. CDR3 bases: TGTGCCTGGAGCCCCCGGGGTCCTGGCTACACCTTC.

The rearrangement joins TRBV28 to TRBJ2-2; no definite D call. Trimming stripped 6 bases from V and 1 base from J, with 12 bases between. The CDR3 is made up of 15 amino acids. Germline CDR1 MDHEN, CDR2 SYDVKM. The CDR3 region is CASSRPTVNTGELFF. Here the CDR3 DNA reads TGTGCCAGCAGCCGCCCTACAGTGAACACCGGGGAGCTGTTTTTT.